The clone carrying this TCR beta chain was recorded only once. V dropped 7 bases and J dropped 1 base, with 13 bases sitting between them. CDR1 and CDR2 (germline): LNHDA, SQIVND (reference sequence). The CDR3 runs to 15 residues. When the RNA was reverse transcribed, random hexamers were used with an input of roughly 0.45 to 1 ug. MiXCR, run by TCRdb on the immunoSEQ multiplex PCR reads, gives a single entry per CDR3 protein. This repertoire shows about 300,000 distinct CDR3 sequences, 65% to 90% found once; its top ten account for 0.2% to 0.25%. This sample is drawn from a study of CD8 T cells in Susac syndrome. The multiple sclerosis controls were treatment-naive patients, and their relapsing-remitting disease was stable or active.

This TCR was recovered from a human donor with multiple sclerosis. This sequence joins TRBV19 and TRBJ1-4, with D possibly being TRBD1 (5 bases). Sequenced material: CD8+ T cells from PBMCs. CDR3 sequence: CASNPRGGTNEKLFF. In nucleotides, the CDR3 is TGTGCCAGTAACCCGAGGGGTGGAACTAATGAAAAACTGTTTTTT.